The rows below give T cell receptor beta chains drawn from one sample of a study of radiotherapy plus CTLA-4 blockade in lung cancer. This table comes from immunoSEQ multiplex PCR, and its TCRdb copy is limited to in-frame clones, with some not included. The sample records more than 95,000 clones, 65% to 85% being singletons. The sample consisted of peripheral blood, taken from a patient treated with radiotherapy plus ipilimumab. These receptors originate from a human donor with non-small cell lung cancer who had a partial response to radiotherapy plus ipilimumab. Some clones in this sample may be carry-over from other donors' samples. CDR3s include the opening cysteine and the closing phenylalanine or tryptophan. D genes are given only for firm matches. Expanded clones get a size class; other rows say once, few or many, or leave the size out.

V	size	D	J	length	DNA	CDR3
TRBV6-5	once	TRBD1	TRBJ2-2	16	TGTGCCAGCAGTTCCCGGGACAGGCCGTTCACCGGGGAGCTGTTTTTT	CASSSRDRPFTGELFF
TRBV9	NA	TRBD1	TRBJ1-2	15	TGTGCCAGCAGCGAATACAGGGGGCGAAGCTATGGCTACACCTTC	CASSEYRGRSYGYTF
TRBV29-1	NA	TRBD1	TRBJ1-2	12	TGCAGCGTTTTCGGACAGGGAGGTGGCTACACCTTC	CSVFGQGGGYTF
TRBV5-1	NA	TRBD1	TRBJ2-1	14	TGCGCCAGCAGCATGAAGGACAGGTCAAGTGAGCAGTTCTTC	CASSMKDRSSEQFF
TRBV7-8	NA	NA	TRBJ1-2	15	TGTGCCAGCAGCATACCCGGGACAAATATCTATGGCTACACCTTC	CASSIPGTNIYGYTF
TRBV5-1	NA	NA	TRBJ1-2	14	TGCGCCAGCAGCTTGGACCCAGGGAACTATGGCTACACCTTC	CASSLDPGNYGYTF
TRBV7-9	NA	NA	TRBJ2-3	16	TGTGCCAGCAACCCAGCGTGGGGGCAAGGCACAGATACGCAGTATTTT	CASNPAWGQGTDTQYF
TRBV6-5	NA	NA	TRBJ1-2	15	TGTGCCAGCAGTTACTATCCCACGGGGGTGTTTGGCTACACCTTC	CASSYYPTGVFGYTF
TRBV6-5	NA	TRBD1	TRBJ2-6	14	TGTGCCAGCAGAACAGGGGCCGGGGCCAACGTCCTGACTTTC	CASRTGAGANVLTF
TRBV4-2	NA	NA	TRBJ2-3	16	TGTGCCAGCAGCCAAGAGGCCCGCCGCAGCGCAGATACGCAGTATTTT	CASSQEARRSADTQYF
TRBV2	NA	TRBD2	TRBJ2-7	17	TGTGCCAGCAGTAACTCCAGGACTAGCGGGATCTCCTACGAGCAGTACTTC	CASSNSRTSGISYEQYF
TRBV2	few	TRBD2	TRBJ2-6	16	TGTGCCAGCAGCATCCCCGCGACTAGCCCGAATCCCGTCCTGACTTTC	CASSIPATSPNPVLTF
TRBV29-1	NA	NA	TRBJ1-3	11	TGCAGCGTTGCGGGGGTTAACACCATATATTTT	CSVAGVNTIYF
TRBV11-2	few	NA	TRBJ2-3	14	TGTGCCAGCAGTCGATTCTCCTCAGTAGATACGCAGTATTTT	CASSRFSSVDTQYF
TRBV19	NA	TRBD1	TRBJ2-7	13	TGTGCCAGTAGCCACGACAGGGTGAGGGAGCAGTACTTC	CASSHDRVREQYF
TRBV5-1	NA	NA	TRBJ2-2	14	TGCGCCAGCAGCCCGTTCGCGAACACCGGGGAGCTGTTTTTT	CASSPFANTGELFF
TRBV4-2	NA	TRBD2	TRBJ2-7	14	TGTGCCAGCAGCCGGACTAGCGGGATTAACGAGCAGTACTTC	CASSRTSGINEQYF
TRBV5-6	NA	TRBD2	TRBJ2-5	15	TGTGCCAGCAGCTTCTTAGCGGGGGGGCAAGAGACCCAGTACTTC	CASSFLAGGQETQYF
TRBV7-2	NA	NA	TRBJ1-2	15	TGTGCCAGCAGCTTAGTTGGGCGGGACTACTATGGCTACACCTTC	CASSLVGRDYYGYTF
TRBV11-2	NA	NA	TRBJ2-1	16	TGTGCCAGCAGCTTAGCGTCGGCTAGCTCCTACAATGAGCAGTTCTTC	CASSLASASSYNEQFF
TRBV6-4	once	NA	TRBJ2-5	12	TGTGCCATACTAGCACTCACGGGGACCCAGTACTTC	CAILALTGTQYF
TRBV15	NA	NA	TRBJ2-4	17	TGTGCCACCAGCAGTCATAGCGCTGTACTAGCCAAAAACATTCAGTACTTC	CATSSHSAVLAKNIQYF
TRBV12-5	once	TRBD2	TRBJ2-3	12	TGTGCTAGTGGTTCACGGGGGGGTACGCAGTATTTT	CASGSRGGTQYF
TRBV28	NA	TRBD1	TRBJ2-1	20	TGTGCCAGCAGTTTAGTCTGGGGCAGGGGGCTTACGCGGCAGAACAATGAGCAGTTCTTC	CASSLVWGRGLTRQNNEQFF
TRBV5-1	NA	NA	TRBJ2-7	16	TGCGCCAGCAGCTCGGGGGACTTCCCCTCGGGCTACGAGCAGTACTTC	CASSSGDFPSGYEQYF
TRBV6-5	NA	TRBD1	TRBJ1-5	14	TGTGCCAGCAGGCAGGGACAGGGTGAACAGCCCCAGCATTTT	CASRQGQGEQPQHF
TRBV12-5	once	NA	TRBJ2-5	16	TGTGCTAGTGGTTCCCGATTGGGAGGCAGCCAAGAGACCCAGTACTTC	CASGSRLGGSQETQYF
TRBV5-4	few	NA	TRBJ1-2	14	TGTGCCAGCAGCTTCTCCAGCGTGATGGGTGGCTACACCTTC	CASSFSSVMGGYTF
TRBV5-1	NA	TRBD2	TRBJ2-3	18	TGCGCCAGCAGCCCTTACTTGACTAGCGGGGGGAGGACAGATACGCAGTATTTT	CASSPYLTSGGRTDTQYF
TRBV7-9	few	NA	TRBJ2-6	16	TGTGCCACCATTGGGTGGGGCAACTCTGGGGCCAACGTCCTGACTTTC	CATIGWGNSGANVLTF
TRBV9	NA	NA	TRBJ2-2	14	TGTGCCAGCAGCCCAAGGACTTACACCGGGGAGCTGTTTTTT	CASSPRTYTGELFF
TRBV5-1	NA	NA	TRBJ1-3	17	TGCGCCAGCAGCACCGCGGACAGCCTTCTCTCTGGAAACACCATATATTTT	CASSTADSLLSGNTIYF
TRBV7-2	NA	TRBD1	TRBJ1-5	15	TGTGCCAGCAGCTCTTACAGGGGTGGGAATCAGCCCCAGCATTTT	CASSSYRGGNQPQHF
TRBV11-3	NA	NA	TRBJ2-5	14	TGTGCCAGCAGCTTACAGGGGTTGAAAGAGACCCAGTACTTC	CASSLQGLKETQYF
TRBV5-5	NA	NA	TRBJ2-7	12	TGTGCCAGCAGGGCCGCCAGATACGAGCAGTACTTC	CASRAARYEQYF
TRBV11-2	once	NA	TRBJ1-6	15	TGTGCCAGCAGCTTCAGGGGCCAGGGCGATTCACCCCTCCACTTT	CASSFRGQGDSPLHF
TRBV6-6	NA	TRBD2	TRBJ2-1	15	TGTGCCAGCAGCCAAGACGGGAGGAGAGGGCATGAGCAGTTCTTC	CASSQDGRRGHEQFF
TRBV5-1	once	NA	TRBJ1-5	13	TGCGCCAGCAGCCCGGGGTCAGGTCAGCCCCAGCATTTT	CASSPGSGQPQHF
TRBV5-5	NA	TRBD1	TRBJ2-3	14	TGTGCCAGCAGCTTGGGGCAGGGGGCACATACGCAGTATTTT	CASSLGQGAHTQYF
TRBV4-2	NA	NA	TRBJ1-6	16	TGTGCCAGCAGCCAAGATGGGCCAGGGATGAATTCACCCCTCCACTTT	CASSQDGPGMNSPLHF
TRBV4-3	few	NA	TRBJ1-5	15	TGCGCCAGCAGCCAAACAGGGTATAGCAATCAGCCCCAGCATTTT	CASSQTGYSNQPQHF
TRBV13	NA	TRBD2	TRBJ2-1	18	TGTGCCAGCACCCAAAACGGCCGGGAACTAGCGGGCCGCAATGAGCAGTTCTTC	CASTQNGRELAGRNEQFF
TRBV7-9	NA	TRBD2	TRBJ2-3	16	TGTGCCAGCAGCATTACGGGAGGGCCGGGCACAGATACGCAGTATTTT	CASSITGGPGTDTQYF
TRBV5-4	few	NA	TRBJ1-2	13	TGTGCCAGCAGCTTGGGGGGGCAAGGTGGCTACACCTTC	CASSLGGQGGYTF
TRBV7-9	NA	TRBD1	TRBJ2-5	15	TGTGCCAGCAGCTTCGCGACAGGGGCACAAGAGACCCAGTACTTC	CASSFATGAQETQYF
TRBV7-3	NA	NA	TRBJ2-5	13	TGTGCCTTTCAGGGGACCCCCCAAGAGACCCAGTACTTC	CAFQGTPQETQYF
TRBV27	NA	TRBD1	TRBJ1-6	14	TGTGCCACCACAGGGGGCTCCTATAATTCACCCCTCCACTTT	CATTGGSYNSPLHF
TRBV7-6	NA	TRBD2	TRBJ2-1	17	TGTGCCAGCAGCTTAGACGCGGGAGGGAGCTCCTACAATGAGCAGTTCTTC	CASSLDAGGSSYNEQFF